This TCR beta chain was recorded in a study of identifying expanded T cells in peripheral blood. J lost 5 bases, V lost 6 bases, and 16 bases had no gene match. Looked up from germline, CDR1 is KGHSH and CDR2 is LQKENI. The CDR3 has 16 residues. This clone was recorded a few times. Its specificity is not known. During the collection period, no donor immune events like infections were recorded. Findings and caveats of the study: Technical replicates showed around 1.2 changed clones; roughly two weeks 15 to 20; four weeks 19. Approximately 2-week clone count variance significantly increased as total template count grew.

Some clones are missing from TCRdb's copy, which holds only in-frame ones; the method was immunoSEQ multiplex PCR. The sample includes approximately 140,000 clones, approximately 86% of them seen just once. V usage is TRBV18 and J usage is TRBJ2-7; 7 nucleotides line up with TRBD1. The sequenced sample was blood. This TCR was sampled from a person aged 18 to 70 in good health. In nucleotides, the CDR3 is TGTGCCAGCTCGCGTACCCAGGGGGATTTAGTCGACGAGCAGTACTTC. Its translation is CASSRTQGDLVDEQYF.